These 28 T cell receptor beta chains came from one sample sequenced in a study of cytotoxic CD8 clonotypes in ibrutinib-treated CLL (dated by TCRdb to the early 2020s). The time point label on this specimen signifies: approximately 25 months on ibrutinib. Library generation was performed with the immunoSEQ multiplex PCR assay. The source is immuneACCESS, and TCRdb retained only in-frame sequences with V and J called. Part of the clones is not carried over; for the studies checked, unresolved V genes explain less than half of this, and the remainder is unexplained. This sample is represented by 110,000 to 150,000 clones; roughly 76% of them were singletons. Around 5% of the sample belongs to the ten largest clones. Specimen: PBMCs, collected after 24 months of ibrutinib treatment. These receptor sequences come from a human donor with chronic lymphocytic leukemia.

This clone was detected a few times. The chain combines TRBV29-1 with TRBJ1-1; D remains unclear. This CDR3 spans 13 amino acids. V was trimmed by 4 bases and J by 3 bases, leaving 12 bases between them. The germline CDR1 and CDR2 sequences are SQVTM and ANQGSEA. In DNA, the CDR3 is TGCAGCGTTGGGTGGGCCCTTGACACTGAAGCTTTCTTT. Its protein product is CSVGWALDTEAFF.

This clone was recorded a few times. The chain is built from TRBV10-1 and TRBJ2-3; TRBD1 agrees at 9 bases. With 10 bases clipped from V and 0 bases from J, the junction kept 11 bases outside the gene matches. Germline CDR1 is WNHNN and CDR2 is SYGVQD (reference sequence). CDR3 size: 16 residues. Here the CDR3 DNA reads TGCGCCAACAGCAGCGACAGGGGGTCTAGCACAGATACGCAGTATTTT. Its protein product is CANSSDRGSSTDTQYF.

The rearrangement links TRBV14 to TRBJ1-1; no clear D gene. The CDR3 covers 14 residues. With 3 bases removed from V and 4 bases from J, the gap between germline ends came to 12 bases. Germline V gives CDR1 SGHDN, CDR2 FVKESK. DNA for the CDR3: TGTGCCAGCAGCCAGCATGGGTTGGGCACTGAAGCTTTCTTT. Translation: CASSQHGLGTEAFF. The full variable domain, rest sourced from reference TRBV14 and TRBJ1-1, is EAGVTQFPSHSVIEKGQTVTLRCDPISGHDNLYWYRRVMGKEIKFLLHFVKESKQDESGMPNNRFLAERTGGTYSTLKVQPAELEDSGVYFCASSQHGLGTEAFFGQGTRLTVV.

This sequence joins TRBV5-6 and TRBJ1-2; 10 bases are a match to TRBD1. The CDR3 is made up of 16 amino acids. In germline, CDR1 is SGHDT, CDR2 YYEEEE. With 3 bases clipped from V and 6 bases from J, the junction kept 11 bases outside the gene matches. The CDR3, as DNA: TGTGCCAGCAGCTCAGGACAGGGGGGCCCTATCGATGGCTACACCTTC. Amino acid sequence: CASSSGQGGPIDGYTF. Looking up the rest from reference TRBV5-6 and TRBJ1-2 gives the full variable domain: DAGVTQSPTHLIKTRGQQVTLRCSPKSGHDTVSWYQQALGQGPQFIFQYYEEEERQRGNFPDRFSGHQFPNYSSELNVNALLLGDSALYLCASSSGQGGPIDGYTFGSGTRLTVV.

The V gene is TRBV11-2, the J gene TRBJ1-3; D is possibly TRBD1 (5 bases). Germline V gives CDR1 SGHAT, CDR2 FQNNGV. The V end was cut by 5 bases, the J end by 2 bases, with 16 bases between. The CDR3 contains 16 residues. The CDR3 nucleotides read TGTGCCAGCAGCCTTGTACGGCAGGGCGCTGGAAACACCATATATTTT. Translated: CASSLVRQGAGNTIYF.

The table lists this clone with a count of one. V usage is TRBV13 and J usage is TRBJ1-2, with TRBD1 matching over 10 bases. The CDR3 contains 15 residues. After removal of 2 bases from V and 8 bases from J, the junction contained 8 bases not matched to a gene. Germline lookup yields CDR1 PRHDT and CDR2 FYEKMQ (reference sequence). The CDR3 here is CASSLRDRGLGGYTF. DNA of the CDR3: TGTGCCAGCAGCTTAAGGGACAGGGGCTTGGGCGGCTACACCTTC.

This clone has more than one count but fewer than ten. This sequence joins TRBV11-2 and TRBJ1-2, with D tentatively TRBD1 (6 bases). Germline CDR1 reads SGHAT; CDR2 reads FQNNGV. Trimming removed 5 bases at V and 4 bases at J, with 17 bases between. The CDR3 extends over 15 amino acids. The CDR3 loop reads CASSPGTFGLYGYTF. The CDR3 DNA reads TGTGCCAGCAGCCCCGGGACATTCGGCCTCTATGGCTACACCTTC. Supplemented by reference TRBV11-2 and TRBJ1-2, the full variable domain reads EAGVAQSPRYKIIEKRQSVAFWCNPISGHATLYWYQQILGQGPKLLIQFQNNGVVDDSQLPKDRFSAERLKGVDSTLKIQPAKLEDSAVYLCASSPGTFGLYGYTFGSGTRLTVV.

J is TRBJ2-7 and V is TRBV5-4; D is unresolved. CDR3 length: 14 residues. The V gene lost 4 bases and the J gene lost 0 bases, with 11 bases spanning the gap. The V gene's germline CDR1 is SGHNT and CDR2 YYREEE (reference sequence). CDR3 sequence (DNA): TGTGCCAGCAGCCCGCCCCCCCCCTCCTACGAGCAGTACTTC. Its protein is CASSPPPPSYEQYF.

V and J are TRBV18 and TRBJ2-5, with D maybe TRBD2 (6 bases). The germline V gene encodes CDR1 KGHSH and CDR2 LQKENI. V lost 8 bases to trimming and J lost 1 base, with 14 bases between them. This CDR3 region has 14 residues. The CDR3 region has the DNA TGTGCCAGCACTCTCCGGGACTTCCAAGAGACCCAGTACTTC. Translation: CASTLRDFQETQYF.

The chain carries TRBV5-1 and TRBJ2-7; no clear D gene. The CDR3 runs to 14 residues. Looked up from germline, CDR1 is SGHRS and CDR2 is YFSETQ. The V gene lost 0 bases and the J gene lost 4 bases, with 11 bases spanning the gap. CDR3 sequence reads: CASSLEGQLYEQYF. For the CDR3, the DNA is TGCGCCAGCAGCTTGGAAGGCCAACTGTACGAGCAGTACTTC.

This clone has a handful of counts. In DNA, the CDR3 is TGTGCCAGCAGTGAAGTGGAGACAGGTCTGGGAGCTTTCTTT. Amino acid sequence: CASSEVETGLGAFF. The V and J genes are TRBV2 and TRBJ1-1; D is possibly TRBD1 (6 bases). Germline CDR1 reads SNHLY; CDR2 reads FYNNEI. Trimming took 1 base from V and 10 from J, leaving 16 bases between them. The CDR3 has 14 residues. Using reference TRBV2 and TRBJ1-1 for the parts outside the CDR3, the full variable domain is EPEVTQTPSHQVTQMGQEVILRCVPISNHLYFYWYRQILGQKVEFLVSFYNNEISEKSEIFDDQFSVERPDGSNFTLKIRSTKLEDSAMYFCASSEVETGLGAFFGQGTRLTVV.

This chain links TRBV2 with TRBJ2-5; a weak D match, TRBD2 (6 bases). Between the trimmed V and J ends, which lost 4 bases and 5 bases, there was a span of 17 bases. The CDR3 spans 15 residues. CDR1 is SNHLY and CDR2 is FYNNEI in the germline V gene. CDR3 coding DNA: TGTGCCAGCAGTGGGCTAGAGGGAGGAGGGGAGACCCAGTACTTC. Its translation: CASSGLEGGGETQYF.

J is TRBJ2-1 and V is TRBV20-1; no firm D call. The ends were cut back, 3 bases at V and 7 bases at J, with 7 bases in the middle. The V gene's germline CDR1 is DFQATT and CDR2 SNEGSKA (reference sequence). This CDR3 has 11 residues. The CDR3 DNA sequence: TGCAGTGCTAGTTACGGAAATGAGCAGTTCTTC. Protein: CSASYGNEQFF.

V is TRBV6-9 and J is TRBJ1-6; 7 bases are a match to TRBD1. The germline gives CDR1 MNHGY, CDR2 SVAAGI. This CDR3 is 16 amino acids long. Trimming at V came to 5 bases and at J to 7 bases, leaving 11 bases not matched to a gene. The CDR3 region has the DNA TGTGCCAGCAGTCCCCGGGACAGAGGAGGAAATTCACCCCTCCACTTT. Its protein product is CASSPRDRGGNSPLHF.

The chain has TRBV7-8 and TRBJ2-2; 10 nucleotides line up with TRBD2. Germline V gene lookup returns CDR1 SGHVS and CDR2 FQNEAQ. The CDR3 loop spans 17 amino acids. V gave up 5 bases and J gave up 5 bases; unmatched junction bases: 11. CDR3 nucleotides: TGTGCCAGCAGCCCCGTGGGTAGCGGGAGGTGGACCGGGGAGCTGTTTTTT. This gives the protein CASSPVGSGRWTGELFF.

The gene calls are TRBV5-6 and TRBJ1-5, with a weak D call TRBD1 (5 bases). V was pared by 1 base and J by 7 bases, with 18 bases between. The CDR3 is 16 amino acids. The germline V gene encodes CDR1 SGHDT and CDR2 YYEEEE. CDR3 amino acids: CASSLSGSARGQPQHF. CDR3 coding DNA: TGTGCCAGCAGCTTGTCGGGGTCAGCCCGGGGGCAGCCCCAGCATTTT.

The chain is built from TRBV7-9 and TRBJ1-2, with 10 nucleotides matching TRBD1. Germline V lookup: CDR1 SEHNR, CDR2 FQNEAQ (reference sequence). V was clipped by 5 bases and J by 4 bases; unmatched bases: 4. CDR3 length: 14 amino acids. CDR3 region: CASSPGTGVYGYTF. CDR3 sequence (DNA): TGTGCCAGCAGCCCAGGGACAGGGGTCTATGGCTACACCTTC.

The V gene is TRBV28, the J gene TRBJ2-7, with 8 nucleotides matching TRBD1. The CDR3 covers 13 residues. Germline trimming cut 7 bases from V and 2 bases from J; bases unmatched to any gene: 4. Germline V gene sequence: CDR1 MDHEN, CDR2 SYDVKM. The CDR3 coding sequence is TGTGCCAGCACCTCGGACAGGGCCTACGAGCAGTACTTC. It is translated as CASTSDRAYEQYF.

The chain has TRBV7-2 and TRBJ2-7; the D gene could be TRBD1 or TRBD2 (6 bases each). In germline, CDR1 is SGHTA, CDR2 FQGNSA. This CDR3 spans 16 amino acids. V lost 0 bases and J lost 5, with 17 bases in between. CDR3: CASSLAPGDQGNEQYF. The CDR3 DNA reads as TGTGCCAGCAGCTTAGCACCGGGAGACCAGGGGAACGAGCAGTACTTC. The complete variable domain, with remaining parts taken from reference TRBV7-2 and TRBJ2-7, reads GAGVSQSPSNKVTEKGKDVELRCDPISGHTALYWYRQSLGQGLEFLIYFQGNSAPDKSGLPSDRFSAERTGGSVSTLTIQRTQQEDSAVYLCASSLAPGDQGNEQYFGPGTRLTVT.

In DNA, the CDR3 is TGTGCCAGCAGGGGGACAGGGGCCTATCAGCCCCAGCATTTT. Encoded protein: CASRGTGAYQPQHF. The V gene is TRBV28, the J gene TRBJ1-5, with 10 nucleotides matching TRBD1. Germline loops: CDR1 MDHEN, CDR2 SYDVKM. There are 14 residues in the CDR3. V was pared by 6 bases and J by 5 bases, with 4 bases of the junction left unmatched.

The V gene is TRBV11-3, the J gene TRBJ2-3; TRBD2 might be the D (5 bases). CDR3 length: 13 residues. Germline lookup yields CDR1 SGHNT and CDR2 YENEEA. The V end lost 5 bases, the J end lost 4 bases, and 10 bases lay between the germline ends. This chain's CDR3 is CASSPDGADTQYF. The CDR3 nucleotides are TGTGCCAGCAGCCCAGACGGGGCAGATACGCAGTATTTT.

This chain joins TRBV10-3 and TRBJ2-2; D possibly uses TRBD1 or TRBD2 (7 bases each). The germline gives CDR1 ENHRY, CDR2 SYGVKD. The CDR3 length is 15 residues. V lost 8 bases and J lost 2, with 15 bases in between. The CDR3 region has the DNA TGTGCCATCGGGAGGGACAGTGCCAACACCGGGGAGCTGTTTTTT. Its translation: CAIGRDSANTGELFF.

This chain's CDR3 is CASSPSRGRGSTEAFF. CDR3 DNA: TGTGCCAGCAGTCCCAGCAGGGGGCGCGGGAGCACTGAAGCTTTCTTT. The rearrangement uses TRBV27 and TRBJ1-1, with 8 nucleotides matching TRBD1. Looked up from germline, CDR1 is MNHEY and CDR2 is SMNVEV (reference sequence). J gave up 4 bases and V 5 bases, and 12 bases lay outside the gene matches. The CDR3 extends over 16 amino acids.

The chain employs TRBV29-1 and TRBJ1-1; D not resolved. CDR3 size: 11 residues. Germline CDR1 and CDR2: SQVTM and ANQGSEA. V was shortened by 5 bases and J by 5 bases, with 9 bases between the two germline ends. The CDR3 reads CSVSVGTEAFF. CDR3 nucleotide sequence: TGCAGCGTTTCAGTTGGGACTGAAGCTTTCTTT. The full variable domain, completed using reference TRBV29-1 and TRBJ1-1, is SAVISQKPSRDICQRGTSLTIQCQVDSQVTMMFWYRQQPGQSLTLIATANQGSEATYESGFVIDKFPISRPNLTFSTLTVSNMSPEDSSIYLCSVSVGTEAFFGQGTRLTVV.

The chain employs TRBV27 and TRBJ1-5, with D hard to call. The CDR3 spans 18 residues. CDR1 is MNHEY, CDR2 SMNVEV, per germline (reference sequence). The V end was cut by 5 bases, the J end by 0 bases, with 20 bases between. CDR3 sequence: CASSPRAITISSNQPQHF. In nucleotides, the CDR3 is TGTGCCAGCAGTCCCCGGGCCATAACGATATCTAGCAATCAGCCCCAGCATTTT.

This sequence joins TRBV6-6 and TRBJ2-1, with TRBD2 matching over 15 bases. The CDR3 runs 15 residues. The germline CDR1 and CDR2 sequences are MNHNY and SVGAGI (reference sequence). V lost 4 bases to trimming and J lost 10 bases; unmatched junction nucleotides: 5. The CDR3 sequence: CASSSGLAGGGEQFF. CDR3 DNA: TGTGCCAGCAGTTCGGGACTAGCGGGAGGCGGCGAGCAGTTCTTC.

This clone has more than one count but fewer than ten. This CDR3 is CASSAYPGNTIYF. CDR3 nucleotide sequence: TGTGCCAGCAGTGCCTATCCTGGAAACACCATATATTTT. The chain uses TRBV28 and TRBJ1-3; D gene ambiguous. CDR3 length: 13 amino acids. The germline V and J ends were trimmed by 5 bases and 2 bases, with 7 bases remaining between them. Germline V CDR1 and CDR2: MDHEN, SYDVKM.

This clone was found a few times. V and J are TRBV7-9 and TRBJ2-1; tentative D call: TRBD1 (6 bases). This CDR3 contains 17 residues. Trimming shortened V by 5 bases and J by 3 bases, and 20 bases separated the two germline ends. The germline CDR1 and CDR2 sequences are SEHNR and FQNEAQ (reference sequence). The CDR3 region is CASSTFPQGKNYNEQFF. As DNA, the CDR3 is TGTGCCAGCAGCACCTTCCCCCAGGGGAAAAACTACAATGAGCAGTTCTTC.